A single sample gave rise to the 18 T cell receptor beta chains below, sequenced in a study of cytomegalovirus exposure and HLA in healthy donors (dated 2017 in TCRdb). The library was generated by the immunoSEQ multiplex PCR assay. A mixture of 60 forward primers for TCR Vbeta segments and 13 reverse primers for TCR Jbeta segments was used in the multiplex PCR. TCRdb took this table from immuneACCESS and kept in-frame rearrangements with V and J called. Such tables lack part of the clones; where checked against another copy, unresolved V genes explain under half of the gap, and the rest is unexplained. The sample table contains approximately 170,000 clones; only one count was recorded for over 70% of them. Jointly, the top ten make up about 7.4% of the sample. The sequencing sample was made of PBMCs. The receptors shown here come from a male donor in good health and CMV-seropositive.

The CDR3 spells CASGLVIGRGGLREQFF. CDR3 nucleotide sequence: TGTGCTAGTGGTTTGGTAATTGGGCGGGGGGGACTCAGAGAGCAGTTCTTC. The chain recombines TRBV12-5 with TRBJ2-1; 9 positions agree with TRBD2. The germline V gene has CDR1 LGHNT and CDR2 FRNRAP. The CDR3 totals 17 residues. With V trimmed by 0 bases and J by 10 bases, 13 bases remained unmatched.

The chain's CDR3 is CASSKDISRNTEAFF. DNA of the CDR3: TGTGCCAGCTCAAAGGACATCTCGAGGAACACTGAAGCTTTCTTT. This chain connects TRBV18 to TRBJ1-1; D is possibly TRBD1 (5 bases). Germline CDR1 is KGHSH and CDR2 is LQKENI. V lost 5 bases, J lost 1 base, and 14 bases lay in between. CDR3 size: 15 residues.

V usage is TRBV6-5 and J usage is TRBJ2-1, with TRBD2 as a possible D gene (5 bases). CDR3 size: 12 residues. The germline gives CDR1 MNHEY, CDR2 SVGAGI. The V end lost 7 bases, the J end lost 5 bases, and 9 bases lay between the germline ends. CDR3 loop: CASIPADNEQFF. CDR3 DNA sequence: TGTGCCAGCATTCCAGCGGACAATGAGCAGTTCTTC.

This rearrangement joins TRBV9 to TRBJ2-7; D may be TRBD2 (5 bases). Looked up from germline, CDR1 is SGDLS and CDR2 is YYNGEE. The V gene lost 4 bases and the J gene lost 3 bases, with 8 bases spanning the gap. This CDR3 comprises 12 residues. CDR3 residues: CASSPGNYEQYF. The CDR3, as DNA: TGTGCCAGCAGCCCGGGGAACTACGAGCAGTACTTC. Together with reference TRBV9 and TRBJ2-7, the CDR3 gives the full variable domain: DSGVTQTPKHLITATGQRVTLRCSPRSGDLSVYWYQQSLDQGLQFLIQYYNGEERAKGNILERFSAQQFPDLHSELNLSSLELGDSALYFCASSPGNYEQYFGPGTRLTVT.

This clone has just a few counts. This chain connects TRBV4-3 to TRBJ1-2, with a possible D match to TRBD1 (5 bases). The V and J ends lost 4 bases and 5 bases respectively, with 17 bases between them. From germline, CDR1 is LGHNA and CDR2 YSLEER. The CDR3 sequence is 15 residues long. The CDR3 region has the DNA TGCGCCAGCAGCCCCACCGGCGCGGGGGATTATGGCTACACCTTC. This gives the protein CASSPTGAGDYGYTF.

This clone was seen only a few times. CDR3 protein: CASRGHLNTEAFF. The CDR3 DNA reads TGCGCCAGCAGAGGACATTTGAACACTGAAGCTTTCTTT. This chain uses TRBV5-1 with TRBJ1-1; the D gene is possibly TRBD1 (5 bases). The V end was cut by 5 bases, the J end by 0 bases, with 8 bases between. The CDR3 has 13 residues. Germline CDR1 is SGHRS and CDR2 is YFSETQ.

This chain links TRBV19 with TRBJ1-1; 7 positions match TRBD1. V gave up 10 bases and J gave up 0 bases; unmatched junction bases: 11. Looked up from germline, CDR1 is LNHDA and CDR2 is SQIVND (reference sequence). The CDR3 has 15 residues. The CDR3 loop reads CATRVGQEMNTEAFF. The CDR3 DNA reads as TGTGCCACACGGGTAGGACAGGAAATGAACACTGAAGCTTTCTTT.

V usage is TRBV27 and J usage is TRBJ2-2; the D is unclear. Germline V gene sequence: CDR1 MNHEY, CDR2 SMNVEV (reference sequence). Trimming removed 4 bases from V and 6 bases from J, with 9 bases in between. This CDR3 spans 13 amino acids. CDR3 DNA: TGTGCCAGCAGTTCTGGGCATCCCGGGGAGCTGTTTTTT. Residues: CASSSGHPGELFF.

V usage is TRBV14 and J usage is TRBJ1-4; D remains unclear. This CDR3 contains 16 residues. Germline CDR1 is SGHDN and CDR2 is FVKESK. Between the trimmed V and J ends, which lost 0 bases and 5 bases, there was a span of 13 bases. The DNA of the CDR3 is TGTGCCAGCAGCCAAGATGGCCCAGAAAGAAATGAAAAACTGTTTTTT. Its translation is CASSQDGPERNEKLFF. The full variable domain, in which reference TRBV14 and TRBJ1-4 provide the parts outside the CDR3, is EAGVTQFPSHSVIEKGQTVTLRCDPISGHDNLYWYRRVMGKEIKFLLHFVKESKQDESGMPNNRFLAERTGGTYSTLKVQPAELEDSGVYFCASSQDGPERNEKLFFGSGTQLSVL.

A note on this clone: The identical CDR3 is also encoded by other nucleotide sequences in the sample. The V and J genes are TRBV7-9 and TRBJ1-1, with 9 bases aligning to TRBD1. The CDR3 covers 14 residues. The J segment lost 1 base and the V segment lost 5 bases, leaving 2 bases of the junction unmatched. Looked up from germline, CDR1 is SEHNR and CDR2 is FQNEAQ (reference sequence). In nucleotides, the CDR3 is TGTGCCAGCAGCCTGGGACAGGGGAACACTGAAGCTTTCTTT. Encoded protein: CASSLGQGNTEAFF.

The V call is TRBV6-5, the J call TRBJ2-1, with 9 bases fitting TRBD1. Germline trimming cut 6 bases from V and 5 bases from J; bases unmatched to any gene: 5. The CDR3 sequence is 14 residues long. Germline CDR1 is MNHEY and CDR2 is SVGAGI. The chain's CDR3 is CASSRWTGDNEQFF. CDR3 bases: TGTGCCAGCAGCCGGTGGACAGGGGACAATGAGCAGTTCTTC.

CDR3 in DNA: TGTGCCAGCAGTCCCCAACCGACAGTTACTAATGAAAAACTGTTTTTT. Its translation is CASSPQPTVTNEKLFF. This chain connects TRBV2 to TRBJ1-4; D is possibly TRBD1 (5 bases). CDR3 length: 16 amino acids. In germline, CDR1 is SNHLY, CDR2 FYNNEI. V was shortened by 5 bases and J by 2 bases, with 15 bases between the two germline ends.

The chain combines TRBV9 with TRBJ1-2; no clear D gene. The CDR3 is 13 amino acids. Between the trimmed V and J ends, which lost 0 bases and 0 bases, there was a span of 3 bases. Germline V gene sequence: CDR1 SGDLS, CDR2 YYNGEE. CDR3 sequence: CASSVDTNYGYTF. CDR3 sequence (DNA): TGTGCCAGCAGCGTAGACACTAACTATGGCTACACCTTC.

This clone was observed once. CDR3 in DNA: TGTGCCAGCTCACCACAAGGGGATTCACCCCTCCACTTT. Protein: CASSPQGDSPLHF. The chain links TRBV18 to TRBJ1-6; D may be TRBD1 (5 bases). This CDR3 region has 13 residues. V was pared by 1 base and J by 8 bases, with 6 bases between. CDR1 and CDR2 from the germline V gene are KGHSH and LQKENI.

The rearrangement joins TRBV29-1 to TRBJ2-1; maybe TRBD2 (6 bases). V was cut by 6 bases and J by 7 bases, with 10 bases left in between. The CDR3 consists of 11 residues. Germline V gene sequence: CDR1 SQVTM, CDR2 ANQGSEA. CDR3 DNA: TGCAGCGTGCTTCGGGGGAATGAGCAGTTCTTC. This sequence encodes CSVLRGNEQFF.

The chain employs TRBV19 and TRBJ1-2; D not certain. Per the germline V gene, CDR1 is LNHDA and CDR2 is SQIVND (reference sequence). The V and J ends lost 7 bases and 2 bases respectively, with 17 bases between them. The CDR3 has 15 residues. CDR3 nucleotides: TGTGCCAGTACCCCTCAGGCGGGCCCCAACTATGGCTACACCTTC. Translated: CASTPQAGPNYGYTF.

The rearrangement links TRBV7-2 to TRBJ2-3, with D possibly TRBD2 on 5 matching bases. The CDR3 loop spans 16 amino acids. With 5 bases removed from V and 2 bases from J, the gap between germline ends came to 17 bases. Per germline, CDR1 SGHTA and CDR2 FQGNSA. CDR3 in amino acids: CASSPAGDTLTDTQYF. In DNA, the CDR3 is TGTGCCAGCAGCCCCGCCGGGGATACTCTCACAGATACGCAGTATTTT.

On this clone: This CDR3 is also generated by other DNA sequences in the sample. The chain has TRBV9 and TRBJ1-2, with D possibly matching TRBD1 (5 bases). Trimming shortened V by 2 bases and J by 1 base, and 6 bases separated the two germline ends. Per germline, CDR1 SGDLS and CDR2 YYNGEE. This CDR3 has 13 amino acids. CDR3 sequence: CASSVDSNYGYTF. In DNA, the CDR3 is TGTGCCAGCAGCGTCGACAGTAACTATGGCTACACCTTC.